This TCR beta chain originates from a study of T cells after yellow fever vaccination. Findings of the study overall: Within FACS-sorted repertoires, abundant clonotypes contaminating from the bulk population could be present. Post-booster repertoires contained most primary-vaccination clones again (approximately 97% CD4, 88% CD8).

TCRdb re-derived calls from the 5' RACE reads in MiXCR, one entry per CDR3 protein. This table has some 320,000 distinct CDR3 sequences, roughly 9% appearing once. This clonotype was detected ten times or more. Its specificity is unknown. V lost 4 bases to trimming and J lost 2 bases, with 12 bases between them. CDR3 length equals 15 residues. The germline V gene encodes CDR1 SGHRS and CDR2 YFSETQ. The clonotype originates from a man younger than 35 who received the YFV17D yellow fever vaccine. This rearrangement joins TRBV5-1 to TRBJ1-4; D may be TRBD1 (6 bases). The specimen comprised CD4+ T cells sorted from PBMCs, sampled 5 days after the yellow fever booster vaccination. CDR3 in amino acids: CASSLRGVTNEKLFF. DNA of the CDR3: TGCGCCAGCAGCCTGAGGGGGGTCACTAATGAAAAACTGTTTTTT.